This T cell receptor (beta chain) was retrieved from a study of tumor-infiltrating lymphocytes in primary liver carcinoma. Researchers drew blood RNA from unsorted whole blood and extracted germline DNA as well. The CDR3 extends over 12 amino acids. The V gene lost 8 bases and the J gene lost 8 bases, with 13 bases spanning the gap. This clonotype was seen at least ten times. Reverse transcription of about 500 ng total RNA with a constant-region primer produced TCR beta cDNA. Sequencing libraries for TCR beta derived from three nested multiplex PCR rounds that used slightly modified ARM-PCR. Rounds one and two of PCR, each of 10 cycles, were primed with TRBV1-TRBV30 forward primers and a C-beta reverse primer. Each CDR3 protein is one row after TCRdb ran MiXCR on the multiplex PCR reads. Of 190,000 or so distinct CDR3 sequences listed, approximately 65% are singletons.

The sequenced material came from peripheral blood. The clonotype comes from a woman in her sixties with primary liver carcinoma and hepatitis B virus infection. The V and J genes are TRBV12-3 or TRBV12-4 and TRBJ2-1; D ambiguous. In DNA form, the CDR3 reads TGTGCCAGCCGGTCGACCGTCTATGAGCAGTTCTTC. Amino acid sequence: CASRSTVYEQFF.